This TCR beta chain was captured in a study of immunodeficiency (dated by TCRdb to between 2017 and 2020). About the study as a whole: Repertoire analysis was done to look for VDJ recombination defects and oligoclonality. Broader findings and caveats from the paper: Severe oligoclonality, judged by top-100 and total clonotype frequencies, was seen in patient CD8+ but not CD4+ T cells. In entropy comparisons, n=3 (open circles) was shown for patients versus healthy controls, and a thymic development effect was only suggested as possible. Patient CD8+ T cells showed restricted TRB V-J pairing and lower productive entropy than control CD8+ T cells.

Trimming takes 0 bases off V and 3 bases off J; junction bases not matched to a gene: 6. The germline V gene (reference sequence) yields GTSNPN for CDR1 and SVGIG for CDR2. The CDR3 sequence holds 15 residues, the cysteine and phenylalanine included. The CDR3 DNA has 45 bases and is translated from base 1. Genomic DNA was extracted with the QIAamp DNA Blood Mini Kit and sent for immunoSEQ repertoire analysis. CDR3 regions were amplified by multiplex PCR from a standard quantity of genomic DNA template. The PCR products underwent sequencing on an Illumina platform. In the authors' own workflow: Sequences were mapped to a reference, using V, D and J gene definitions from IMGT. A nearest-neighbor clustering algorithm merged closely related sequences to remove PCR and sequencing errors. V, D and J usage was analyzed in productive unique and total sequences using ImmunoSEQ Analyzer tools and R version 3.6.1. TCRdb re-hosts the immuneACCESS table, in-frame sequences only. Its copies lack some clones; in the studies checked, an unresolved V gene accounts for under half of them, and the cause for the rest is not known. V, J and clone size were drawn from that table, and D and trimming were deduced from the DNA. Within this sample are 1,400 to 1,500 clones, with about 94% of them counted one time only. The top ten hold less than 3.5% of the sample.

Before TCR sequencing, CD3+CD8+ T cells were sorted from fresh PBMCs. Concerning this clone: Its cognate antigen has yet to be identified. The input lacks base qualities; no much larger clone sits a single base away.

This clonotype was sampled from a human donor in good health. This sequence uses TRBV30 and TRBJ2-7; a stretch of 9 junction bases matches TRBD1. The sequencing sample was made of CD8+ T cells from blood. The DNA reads TGTGCCTGGAGTGTACCCGGGACAGGGCGCTACGAGCAGTACTTC. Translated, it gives CAWSVPGTGRYEQYF.